This record looks at one T cell receptor beta chain sequence and its context. Original processing notes: It was from reference gene primer amplification that nucleated cell counts were estimated. This table comes from immunoSEQ multiplex PCR, and its TCRdb copy is limited to in-frame clones, with some not included. That table gives V, J and clone size, and the DNA gave D and trimming. The data show roughly 310,000 clones, roughly nine tenths seen once. This entry comes from a study of blood T cell repertoires in COVID-19. As for the study in general: Researchers got acute and convalescent COVID-19 samples from the United States, Italy and Spain.

Germline V CDR1 and CDR2: MNHNS, SASEGT. The V end lost 5 bases, the J end lost 6 bases, and 10 bases lay between the germline ends. This CDR3 has 12 residues. In assigning cohorts, the study relied on participant-reported clinical history. In Cohort 3, a recovered donor had either two negative PCRs, clearance, or symptom resolution. The sequenced material came from PBMCs or T cells enriched from blood (not recorded which). The gene calls are TRBV6-1 and TRBJ1-1, with unresolved D. The sequence was collected from a man aged 60 to 75 who had recovered from COVID-19. The CDR3 DNA follows: TGTGCCAGCAGTTATATAGAGGCTGAAGCTTTCTTT. Protein: CASSYIEAEAFF.